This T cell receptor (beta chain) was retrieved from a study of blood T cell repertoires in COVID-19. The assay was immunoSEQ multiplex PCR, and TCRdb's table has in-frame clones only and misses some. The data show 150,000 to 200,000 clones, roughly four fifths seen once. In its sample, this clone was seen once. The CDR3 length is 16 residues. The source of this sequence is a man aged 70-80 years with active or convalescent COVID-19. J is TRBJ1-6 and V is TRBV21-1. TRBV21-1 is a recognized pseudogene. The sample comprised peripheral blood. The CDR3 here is CASPGGNYSYNSPLHF. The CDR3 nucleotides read TGTGCCAGCCCGGGGGGGAACTATTCCTATAATTCACCCCTCCACTTT.